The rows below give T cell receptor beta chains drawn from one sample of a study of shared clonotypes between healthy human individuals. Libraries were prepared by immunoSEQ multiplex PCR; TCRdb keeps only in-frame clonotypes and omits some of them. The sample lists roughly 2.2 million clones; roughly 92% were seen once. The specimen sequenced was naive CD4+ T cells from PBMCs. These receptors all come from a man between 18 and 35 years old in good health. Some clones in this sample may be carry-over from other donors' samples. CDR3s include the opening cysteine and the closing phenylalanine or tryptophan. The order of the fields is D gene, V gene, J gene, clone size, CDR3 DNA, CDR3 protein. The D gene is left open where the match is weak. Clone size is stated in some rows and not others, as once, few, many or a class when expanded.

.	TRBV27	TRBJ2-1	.	TGTGCCAGCAGAAACGCCGCGGGAACAGGGCCGCATGAGCAGTTCTTC	CASRNAAGTGPHEQFF
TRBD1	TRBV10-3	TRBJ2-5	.	TGTGCCATCAGACAGGGGTACCAAGAGACCCAGTACTTC	CAIRQGYQETQYF
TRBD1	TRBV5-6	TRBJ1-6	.	TGTGCCAGCAGCACCATGACAGGGGGAAATTCACCCCTCCACTTT	CASSTMTGGNSPLHF
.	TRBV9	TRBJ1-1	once	TGTGCCAGCAGACCCCCAGGGAGTGGGGGAAACACTGAAGCTTTCTTT	CASRPPGSGGNTEAFF
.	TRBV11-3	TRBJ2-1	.	TGTGCCAGCAGCTTGGTCGGGGGGCAATACAATGAGCAGTTCTTC	CASSLVGGQYNEQFF
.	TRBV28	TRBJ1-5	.	TGTGCCAGCAGTACTGGGGGGGCGAGCAATCAGCCCCAGCATTTT	CASSTGGASNQPQHF
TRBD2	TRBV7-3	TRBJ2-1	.	TGTGCCAGCAGCCTAAGACTAGCGGGAGGATATGAGCAGTTCTTC	CASSLRLAGGYEQFF
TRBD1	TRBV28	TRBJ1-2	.	TGTGCCAGCAGTTCCTCGCTTGGACAGGGGAAAGACTACACCTTC	CASSSSLGQGKDYTF
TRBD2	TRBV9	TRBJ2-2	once	TGTGCCAGCAGCGGGACTAGCCCCTCCGGGGAGCTGTTTTTT	CASSGTSPSGELFF
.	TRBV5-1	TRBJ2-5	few	TGCGCCAGCAGCTTCGGGACCCAAGAGACCCAGTACTTC	CASSFGTQETQYF
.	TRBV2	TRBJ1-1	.	TGTGCCAGCAGCCACAGAGTGAAAAACACTGAAGCTTTCTTT	CASSHRVKNTEAFF
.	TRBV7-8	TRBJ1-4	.	TGTGCCAGCAGCTTAATAGGTGCGCCCACACAGAAATATAATGAAAAACTGTTTTTT	CASSLIGAPTQKYNEKLFF
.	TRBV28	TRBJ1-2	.	TGTGCCAGCACAAACCCAGGGGAGGGGAGGGGGTATGGCTACACCTTC	CASTNPGEGRGYGYTF
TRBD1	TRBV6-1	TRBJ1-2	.	TGTGCCAGCAGTCCGGTGGGGACAGGGTTCTATGGCTACACCTTC	CASSPVGTGFYGYTF
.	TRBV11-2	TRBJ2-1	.	TGTGCCAGCAGCTTACTCCCCCGATGGGGCGATGAGCAGTTCTTC	CASSLLPRWGDEQFF
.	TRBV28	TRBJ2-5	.	TGTGCCAGCTCCGGGGCTGACCTGCCCCAAGAGACCCAGTACTTC	CASSGADLPQETQYF
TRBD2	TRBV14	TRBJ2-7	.	TGTGCCAGCAGCTTTAGCGGGAGCCCCTACGAGCAGTACTTC	CASSFSGSPYEQYF
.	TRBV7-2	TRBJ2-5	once	TGTGCCAGCAGCTTCCGTTCGGGGTGGGGGGAGACCCAGTACTTC	CASSFRSGWGETQYF
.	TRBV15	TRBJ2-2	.	TGTGCCACCAGCAGAGATCCTCCAGGGACCACCGGGGAGCTGTTTTTT	CATSRDPPGTTGELFF
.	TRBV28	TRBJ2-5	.	TGTGCCAGCAGTTCCTCTGGGCAAGAGACCCAGTACTTC	CASSSSGQETQYF
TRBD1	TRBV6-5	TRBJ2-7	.	TGTGCCAGCAGTCTCCGGGACAGGGGGGGATACGAGCAGTACTTC	CASSLRDRGGYEQYF
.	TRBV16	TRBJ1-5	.	TGTGCCAGCAGCCAGGCACAGAATCAGCCCCAGCATTTT	CASSQAQNQPQHF
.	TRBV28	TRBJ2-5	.	TGTGCCAGCAGGACAGGAGGGCAAGAGACCCAGTACTTC	CASRTGGQETQYF
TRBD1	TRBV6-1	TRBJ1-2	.	TGTGCCAGCAGCTTAGGACAGGGGGCCTATGGCTACACCTTC	CASSLGQGAYGYTF
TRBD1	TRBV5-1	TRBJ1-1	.	TGCGCCAGCAGCCCCAGCCTGACAGGGGCCTTCGACGAAGCTTTCTTT	CASSPSLTGAFDEAFF
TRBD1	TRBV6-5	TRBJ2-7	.	TGTGCCAGCAGTTGGCAAACAGGGGGCATCGACGAGCAGTACTTC	CASSWQTGGIDEQYF
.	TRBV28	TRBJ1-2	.	TGTGCCAGCAGTTTAGGCCGAACAGCCGTAAGGGGGACCTTC	CASSLGRTAVRGTF
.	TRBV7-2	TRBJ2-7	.	TGTGCCAGCAGCCCCAGGACACCCTACGAGCAGTACTTC	CASSPRTPYEQYF
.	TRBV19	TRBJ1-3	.	TGTGCCAGTAGTATTAGTGATGCAATCATCTCTGGAAACACCATATATTTT	CASSISDAIISGNTIYF
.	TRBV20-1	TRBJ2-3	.	TGCAGTGCTAGTCTAGCAGATACGCAGTATTTT	CSASLADTQYF
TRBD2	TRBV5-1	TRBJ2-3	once	TGCGCCAGCAGCTTGGCGGTAGCGGGAGGGGGAGATACGCAGTATTTT	CASSLAVAGGGDTQYF
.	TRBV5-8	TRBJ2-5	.	TGTGCCAGCAGCTTGAAACAGACCCAGTACTTC	CASSLKQTQYF
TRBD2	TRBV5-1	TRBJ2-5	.	TGCGCCAGCAGCTTGGTAGGGACTAGCGGCCAAGAGACCCAGTACTTC	CASSLVGTSGQETQYF
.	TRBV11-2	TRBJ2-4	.	TGTGCCAGCAGCAAAACAGGGGGGGTCAAAAACATTCAGTACTTC	CASSKTGGVKNIQYF
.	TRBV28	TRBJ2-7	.	TGTGCCAGCAGTTTGTATCCCTACGAGCAGTACTTC	CASSLYPYEQYF
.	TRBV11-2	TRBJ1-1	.	TGTGCCAGCAGTCTCAGGACCATGAACACTGAAGCTTTCTTT	CASSLRTMNTEAFF
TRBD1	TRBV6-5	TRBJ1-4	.	TGTGCCAGCAGTAAAAGGGACAGCCGGGGTGAAAAACTGTTTTTT	CASSKRDSRGEKLFF
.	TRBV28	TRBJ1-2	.	TGTGCCAGCAGTTTGGGGGGCGATTATGGCTACACCTTC	CASSLGGDYGYTF
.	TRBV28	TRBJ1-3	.	TGTGCCAGCAGACCCTCTGGAAACACCATATATTTT	CASRPSGNTIYF
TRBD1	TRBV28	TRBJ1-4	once	TGTGCCAGCATTACCCAGGGCAGGGGGGAAGAAAAACTGTTTTTT	CASITQGRGEEKLFF
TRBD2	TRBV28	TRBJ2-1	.	TGTGCCAGCAGTGAACCGGGACTAGAAATACCTGAGCAGTTCTTC	CASSEPGLEIPEQFF
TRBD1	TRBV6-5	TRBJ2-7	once	TGTGCCAGCAGTCTTCGGGACAGTTCCTACGAGCAGTACTTC	CASSLRDSSYEQYF
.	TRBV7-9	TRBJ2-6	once	TGTGCCAGCAGCACGGTCCGCGGGGCCAACGTCCTGACTTTC	CASSTVRGANVLTF
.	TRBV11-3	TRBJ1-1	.	TGTGCCAGCAGCTTAGCAATGGACACTGAAGCTTTCTTT	CASSLAMDTEAFF
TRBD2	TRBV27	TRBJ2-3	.	TGTGCCAGCAGTTCCCCGGGACTAGCCGCAGATACGCAGTATTTT	CASSSPGLAADTQYF
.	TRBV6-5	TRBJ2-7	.	TGTGCCAGCAGTCTCAACAGGCGATCCTACGAGCAGTACTTC	CASSLNRRSYEQYF
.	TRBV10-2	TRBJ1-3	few	TGCGCCAGCACCGCCGGGGGGGCCACCATATATTTT	CASTAGGATIYF
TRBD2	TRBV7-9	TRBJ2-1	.	TGTGCCAGCAGCTCCCTAATTCCGGGACTAGCATTTGAGCAGTTCTTC	CASSSLIPGLAFEQFF
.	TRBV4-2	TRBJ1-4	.	TGTGCCAGCAGCCAAGCAGCCGGGCTCCTGGAAAAACTGTTTTTT	CASSQAAGLLEKLFF
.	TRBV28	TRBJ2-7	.	TGTGCCAGCAGTTTATCCGGGCCTCAATACCCAAATCGACACTACGAGCAGTACTTC	CASSLSGPQYPNRHYEQYF